This T cell receptor (beta chain) was obtained from a study of CD8 T cells in ankylosing spondylitis. Points from the study as a whole: In reactive arthritis synovial fluid and blood, some motif variants had been reported before. In ankylosing spondylitis patients, matched synovial fluid reportedly showed significant enrichment of disease-linked clones. Disease-linked clones bore a CD8+ phenotype, appearing relatively rarely in peripheral blood. Within ankylosing spondylitis blood, a TCR beta motif made up of several highly homologous variants appeared to be characteristic.

Note on this clonotype: Its antigen is not known.

The authors made TCR beta libraries by quantitative 5'-RACE with molecular barcodes. TCRdb analysed the 5' RACE reads with MiXCR anew, one entry per CDR3 protein. The sample carries some 840,000 distinct CDR3 sequences, about 11% recorded once. CDR3 size: 14 residues. Germline lookup yields CDR1 LNHNV and CDR2 YYDKDF (reference sequence). V was pared by 11 bases and J by 0 bases, with 14 bases between. V and J are TRBV15 and TRBJ2-1; TRBD1 might be the D (5 bases). The source is a male donor with ankylosing spondylitis. The specimen was blood, either unsorted or a sorted T cell fraction (not recorded which). Here the CDR3 DNA reads TGTGCCGCATCGACAGCTAGCTCCTACAATGAGCAGTTCTTC. Amino acid sequence: CAASTASSYNEQFF.